The 27 T cell receptor beta chains below were found in one sample sequenced in a study of blood T cell repertoires in COVID-19. The protocol was immunoSEQ multiplex PCR, while the TCRdb copy is restricted to in-frame clones and leaves out a portion. The sample lists about 200,000 clones; roughly 84% were seen once. Sequencing was done on a sample of PBMCs or T cells enriched from blood (not recorded which). The receptor source for this set is a woman in her 30s who had been exposed to COVID-19.

This chain links TRBV30 with TRBJ2-3, with a tentative D call TRBD1 (6 bases). From germline, CDR1 is GTSNPN and CDR2 SVGIG (reference sequence). Trimming removed 3 bases at V and 1 base at J, with 14 bases between. CDR3 length: 15 residues. In DNA, the CDR3 is TGTGCCTGGAGGGACTGGACAGCCGGCACAGATACGCAGTATTTT. Protein product: CAWRDWTAGTDTQYF.

This clone was seen just once. The chain combines TRBV19 with TRBJ1-1; D gene uncertain. The germline CDR1 and CDR2 sequences are LNHDA and SQIVND (reference sequence). V lost 7 bases, J lost 5 bases, and 14 bases lay in between. The CDR3 is 13 amino acids. The CDR3 nucleotides read TGTGCCAGTACCCTGTACAGAGAAACTGAAGCTTTCTTT. It codes for CASTLYRETEAFF.

The rearrangement links TRBV5-4 to TRBJ1-2; 7 nucleotides align to TRBD1. This CDR3 spans 14 amino acids. Trimming took 4 bases from V and 6 from J; bases not matched to a gene: 9. Germline V gene sequence: CDR1 SGHNT, CDR2 YYREEE (reference sequence). CDR3 coding DNA: TGTGCCAGCAGCGGCGACAGGGAAGGGCATGGCTACACCTTC. It specifies CASSGDREGHGYTF.

The V call is TRBV6-2 or TRBV6-3, the J call TRBJ1-5; D perhaps matches TRBD1 (6 bases). The CDR3 length is 14 residues. CDR1 MNHEY and CDR2 SVGEGT come from the germline V gene. The ends were cut back, 2 bases at V and 6 bases at J, with 11 bases in the middle. CDR3 protein: CASSYQQGSQPQHF. The DNA for the CDR3 is TGTGCCAGCAGTTACCAACAGGGCAGTCAGCCCCAGCATTTT.

This rearrangement joins TRBV2 to TRBJ1-4; TRBD1 agrees at 8 bases. This CDR3 has 15 residues. After removal of 7 bases from V and 7 bases from J, the junction contained 11 bases not matched to a gene. Germline assignment: CDR1 SNHLY and CDR2 FYNNEI. CDR3 bases: TGTGCCAGCACCTTCGACAGGGGCAGGTTTGAAAAACTGTTTTTT. Its translation is CASTFDRGRFEKLFF.

This chain uses TRBV2 with TRBJ1-5; tentative D call: TRBD1 (5 bases). CDR1 and CDR2 from the germline V gene are SNHLY and FYNNEI. The germline V and J ends were trimmed by 4 bases and 6 bases, with 13 bases remaining between them. The CDR3 runs to 14 residues. The CDR3 protein is CASSVGGAVQPQHF. CDR3 DNA sequence: TGTGCCAGCAGTGTTGGTGGGGCTGTTCAGCCCCAGCATTTT.

The chain recombines TRBV2 with TRBJ2-7; D is ambiguous. V shed 4 bases and J shed 1 base, with 8 bases lying between them. The CDR3 sequence is 13 residues long. Germline loops: CDR1 SNHLY, CDR2 FYNNEI. The DNA of the CDR3 is TGTGCCAGCAGTGTTGGCGGATCCTACGAGCAGTACTTC. It is translated as CASSVGGSYEQYF.

This clone has more than one count but fewer than ten. The genes are TRBV4-1 and TRBJ1-6; D not certain. The germline V and J ends were trimmed by 1 base and 8 bases, with 12 bases remaining between them. Per the germline V gene, CDR1 is MGHRA and CDR2 is YSYEKL. The CDR3 has 15 residues. Here the CDR3 DNA reads TGCGCCAGCAGCCAAGCGGGTGGATTGGATTCACCCCTCCACTTT. It yields the protein CASSQAGGLDSPLHF.

The chain uses TRBV4-1 and TRBJ1-5; 9 bases agree with TRBD1. This CDR3 has 15 residues. The ends lost 1 base at V and 5 bases at J; junction bases unmatched: 3. Per the germline V gene, CDR1 is MGHRA and CDR2 is YSYEKL. CDR3 nucleotides: TGCGCCAGCAGCCAAGGGACAGGGGAGGATCAGCCCCAGCATTTT. Amino acids: CASSQGTGEDQPQHF.

This clone came up once. The gene calls are TRBV16 and TRBJ1-2; weak D call: TRBD1 (6 bases). CDR1 and CDR2 from the germline V gene are KGHSY and FQNENV. The V and J ends lost 3 bases and 9 bases respectively, with 17 bases between them. The CDR3 loop spans 14 amino acids. Here the CDR3 DNA reads TGTGCCAGCAGCCACGACCGGGACATCTCTAGCTACACCTTC. Translation: CASSHDRDISSYTF.

This chain uses TRBV7-9 with TRBJ1-4, with no clear D. Germline-derived CDR1 and CDR2 are SEHNR and FQNEAQ (reference sequence). The ends were cut back, 5 bases at V and 5 bases at J, with 15 bases in the middle. The CDR3 covers 15 residues. This CDR3 is CASSRMQAQNEKLFF. The CDR3 nucleotides are TGTGCCAGCAGCCGCATGCAGGCCCAGAATGAAAAACTGTTTTTT.

In its sample, this clone was seen once. This chain connects TRBV12-3 or TRBV12-4 to TRBJ2-1; possibly TRBD2 for D (6 bases). The V gene lost 3 bases and the J gene lost 5 bases, with 8 bases spanning the gap. CDR3 length: 13 amino acids. The chain's CDR3 is CASSFLADNEQFF. CDR3 nucleotide sequence: TGTGCCAGCAGTTTTTTAGCGGACAATGAGCAGTTCTTC.

The chain has TRBV7-9 and TRBJ2-7; 8 bases fit TRBD1. The CDR3 is 14 amino acids. V trimming: 1 base; J trimming: 2 bases; junction bases outside the gene matches: 1. CDR1 and CDR2 (germline): SEHNR, FQNEAQ (reference sequence). CDR3 coding DNA: TGTGCCAGCAGCTTAGGGACAGGGACCTACGAGCAGTACTTC. Amino acids: CASSLGTGTYEQYF.

The chain employs TRBV24-1 and TRBJ2-2; 9 bases fit TRBD1. The CDR3 is made up of 16 amino acids. With 5 bases clipped from V and 1 base from J, the junction kept 4 bases outside the gene matches. Germline CDR1 and CDR2: KGHDR and SFDVKD. The CDR3 bases are TGTGCCACCAGTGGGGGACAGGGAAAGAACACCGGGGAGCTGTTTTTT. Amino acids: CATSGGQGKNTGELFF.

This clone was picked up one time. The chain links TRBV19 to TRBJ2-7, with a possible D match to TRBD1 (6 bases). The CDR3 sequence is 14 residues long. Germline CDR1 is LNHDA and CDR2 is SQIVND (reference sequence). The ends were cut back, 3 bases at V and 2 bases at J, with 11 bases in the middle. In DNA, the CDR3 is TGTGCCAGTAGTATCAGGGGACCCGCCTACGAGCAGTACTTC. Translation gives CASSIRGPAYEQYF.

This clone has more than one count but fewer than ten. The J gene is TRBJ2-1, the V gene TRBV5-1; D remains ambiguous. This CDR3 is 14 amino acids long. Germline CDR1 SGHRS, CDR2 YFSETQ. The V and J ends lost 2 bases and 4 bases respectively, with 10 bases between them. DNA for the CDR3: TGCGCCAGCAGCTTAGCGCAGATTTACAATGAGCAGTTCTTC. Translated: CASSLAQIYNEQFF.

Comment on this clone: One end of the junction is discordant with germline, which a read error may explain. The V call is TRBV10-2, the J call TRBJ2-5, with TRBD1 as a possible D gene (5 bases). The CDR3 spans 15 residues. The germline gives CDR1 WSHSY, CDR2 SAAADI. The CDR3: CASSESFTQVPQKDF. The CDR3 DNA reads TGCGCCAGCAGTGAGTCATTTACACAGGTGCCTCAGAAAGACTTC.

This clone was picked up a small number of times. The rearrangement links TRBV3-1 (or the pseudogene TRBV3-2) to TRBJ1-1, with TRBD1 as a possible D gene (5 bases). V was clipped by 3 bases and J by 7 bases, with 12 bases between them. Looked up from germline, CDR1 is LGHDT and CDR2 is YNNKEL (reference sequence). This CDR3 is 13 amino acids long. The CDR3 DNA reads TGTGCCAGCAGCCAGATCGACAGAGTTGAAGCTTTCTTT. Protein sequence: CASSQIDRVEAFF.

The V and J genes are TRBV19 and TRBJ1-1; TRBD1 is a possible D gene (6 bases). This CDR3 is 14 amino acids long. The V end was cut by 4 bases, the J end by 1 base, with 10 bases between. Germline values: CDR1 LNHDA, CDR2 SQIVND (reference sequence). This chain's CDR3 is CASSTTGRNTEAFF. In DNA form, the CDR3 reads TGTGCCAGTAGTACAACAGGGAGGAACACTGAAGCTTTCTTT.

The genes are TRBV19 and TRBJ2-4; D call uncertain. CDR3 length equals 12 residues. CDR1 and CDR2 (germline): LNHDA, SQIVND (reference sequence). The germline V and J ends were trimmed by 7 bases and 6 bases, with 10 bases remaining between them. The CDR3 is CASTASRNIQYF. CDR3 DNA sequence: TGTGCCAGTACTGCTAGTCGAAACATTCAGTACTTC.

The chain uses TRBV5-1 and TRBJ2-2; 11 bases agree with TRBD1. The CDR3 is made up of 16 amino acids. CDR1 is SGHRS and CDR2 is YFSETQ in the germline V gene. The trim removed 1 base at V and 6 bases at J, leaving 5 bases unmatched. Here the CDR3 DNA reads TGCGCCAGCAGCTTGAGGGACAGGGGGGTCGCCGGGGAGCTGTTTTTT. Protein product: CASSLRDRGVAGELFF.

The V call is TRBV23-1, the J call TRBJ1-5, with D perhaps matching TRBD1 (6 bases). TRBV23-1 is an ORF; its function is uncertain. This CDR3 has 13 residues. The V end was cut by 7 bases, the J end by 7 bases, with 14 bases between. The CDR3 nucleotides read TGCGCCAGCACCCAAGGGGGACAACAGCCCCAGCATTTT. It specifies CASTQGGQQPQHF.

This chain uses TRBV9 with TRBJ1-1, with TRBD1 matching over 7 bases. Losses at the gene ends were 6 bases for V and 1 base for J; bases not matched to a gene: 6. Germline-derived CDR1 and CDR2 are SGDLS and YYNGEE. The CDR3 length is 14 residues. CDR3 sequence reads: CASTPRQGNTEAFF. The CDR3 DNA follows: TGTGCCAGCACCCCCCGACAGGGGAACACTGAAGCTTTCTTT.

This chain uses TRBV7-9 with TRBJ2-7; 8 nucleotides line up with TRBD1. Trimming took 7 bases from V and 3 from J; bases not matched to a gene: 11. CDR3 length: 15 amino acids. In germline, CDR1 is SEHNR, CDR2 FQNEAQ (reference sequence). The CDR3 here is CASTTLGTGIYEQYF. The CDR3 DNA reads as TGTGCCAGCACGACTTTAGGGACAGGAATCTACGAGCAGTACTTC.

The J gene is TRBJ1-4, the V gene TRBV10-2; 7 bases map to TRBD1. V lost 6 bases and J lost 8; bases outside the gene matches: 9. The germline V gene encodes CDR1 WSHSY and CDR2 SAAADI. This CDR3 is 14 amino acids long. The CDR3 DNA reads TGCGCCAGCAGAAACAGGGGCTTATCCGAAAAACTGTTTTTT. It translates to CASRNRGLSEKLFF.

V usage is TRBV2 and J usage is TRBJ2-1; the match to TRBD2 covers 7 bases. This CDR3 contains 15 residues. Germline trimming cut 3 bases from V and 6 bases from J; bases unmatched to any gene: 8. CDR1 is SNHLY and CDR2 is FYNNEI in the germline V gene. CDR3 residues: CASSEERGVTNEQFF. The CDR3 DNA follows: TGTGCCAGCAGTGAGGAACGGGGGGTGACCAATGAGCAGTTCTTC.

CDR3 sequence reads: CASSTGPEDEQYF. The DNA of the CDR3 is TGTGCCAGCAGTACAGGTCCCGAGGACGAGCAGTACTTC. This sequence joins TRBV6-5 and TRBJ2-7, with D perhaps matching TRBD1 (5 bases). The germline V gene encodes CDR1 MNHEY and CDR2 SVGAGI. The CDR3 totals 13 residues. Trimming cost V 5 bases and J 5 bases, with 13 bases left between them.